The rows below give T cell receptor beta chains drawn from one sample of a study of blood T cells in healthy people across ages. Each CDR3 protein is one row after TCRdb ran MiXCR on the 5' RACE reads. The data show almost 800,000 distinct CDR3 sequences, about 62% seen once. The sequenced sample was blood. Source of these receptors: a man between 25 and 39 years old in good health. Each CDR3 is given with its conserved first and last residue. D genes are given only for firm matches. Clone size is shown for a subset of rows, as once, few, many or a class of expanded clone.

CDR3 DNA: TGTGCCAGCAGCCCAAGGTCTAGTTCTGTGTACGAGCAGTACTTC
CDR3 protein: CASSPRSSSVYEQYF
clone size: few
J gene: TRBJ2-7
V gene: TRBV7-9
D gene: -

CDR3 DNA: TGTGCCATCAGTAGACAGGGGTCCTACGAGCAGTACTTC
CDR3 protein: CAISRQGSYEQYF
clone size: -
J gene: TRBJ2-7
V gene: TRBV10-3
D gene: TRBD1

CDR3 DNA: TGTGCCAGCAGGGGACTAGCGGGAGTCTACGAGCAGTACTTC
CDR3 protein: CASRGLAGVYEQYF
clone size: -
J gene: TRBJ2-7
V gene: TRBV28
D gene: TRBD2

CDR3 DNA: TGCAGTGCAAAGAGTAACCAGGATACGCAGTATTTT
CDR3 protein: CSAKSNQDTQYF
clone size: -
J gene: TRBJ2-3
V gene: TRBV20-1
D gene: -

CDR3 DNA: TGTGCCAGCAGCTTTCCGAGCTCCTACAATGAGCAGTTCTTC
CDR3 protein: CASSFPSSYNEQFF
clone size: -
J gene: TRBJ2-1
V gene: TRBV5-6
D gene: -

CDR3 DNA: TGTGCCAGCAGCTTAGGAGCGGCCCAGGCCTACGAGCAGTACTTC
CDR3 protein: CASSLGAAQAYEQYF
clone size: -
J gene: TRBJ2-7
V gene: TRBV7-2
D gene: -

CDR3 DNA: TGTGCCATCAGTTTTACGGGACAGGGGGCTGGGTACAATGAGCAGTTCTTC
CDR3 protein: CAISFTGQGAGYNEQFF
clone size: -
J gene: TRBJ2-1
V gene: TRBV10-3
D gene: TRBD1

CDR3 DNA: TGTGCCAGCAGTACCCTAGGGCTCGCCTTAAACAATGAGCAGTTCTTC
CDR3 protein: CASSTLGLALNNEQFF
clone size: -
J gene: TRBJ2-1
V gene: TRBV12-3/TRBV12-4
D gene: -

CDR3 DNA: TGTGCCAGCAGTGAATTTGGGACGGACGGAAACACCATATATTTT
CDR3 protein: CASSEFGTDGNTIYF
clone size: -
J gene: TRBJ1-3
V gene: TRBV2
D gene: -

CDR3 DNA: TGCAGTGCTAGACCTCCGGGATCCCTATATGTGTACGAGCAGTACTTC
CDR3 protein: CSARPPGSLYVYEQYF
clone size: -
J gene: TRBJ2-7
V gene: TRBV20-1
D gene: -

CDR3 DNA: TGCAGTGCTAGAGGAGGCCTACAGGGGACCCAGTACTTC
CDR3 protein: CSARGGLQGTQYF
clone size: few
J gene: TRBJ2-5
V gene: TRBV20-1
D gene: -

CDR3 DNA: TGTGCCAGCTCACTACCCGGGACAGGGGATAAGGGCGAGCAGTACTTC
CDR3 protein: CASSLPGTGDKGEQYF
clone size: few
J gene: TRBJ2-7
V gene: TRBV18
D gene: TRBD1

CDR3 DNA: TGTGCCAGCAGCCTACGGGTAACCGGCTACGAGCAGTACTTC
CDR3 protein: CASSLRVTGYEQYF
clone size: -
J gene: TRBJ2-7
V gene: TRBV21-1
D gene: -

CDR3 DNA: TGCAGTGCTAGCACCGGGACAGCCGAAAACATTCAGTACTTC
CDR3 protein: CSASTGTAENIQYF
clone size: -
J gene: TRBJ2-4
V gene: TRBV20-1
D gene: TRBD1

CDR3 DNA: TGCAGCGTTCCTTTTCTCAGGGGGCGCCTCGGCTATGGCTACACCTTC
CDR3 protein: CSVPFLRGRLGYGYTF
clone size: -
J gene: TRBJ1-2
V gene: TRBV29-1
D gene: TRBD1

CDR3 DNA: TGTGCCATCAGTGAGTCCCGGGGGAGGGAGCCCCAGCATTTT
CDR3 protein: CAISESRGREPQHF
clone size: once
J gene: TRBJ1-5
V gene: TRBV10-3
D gene: -

CDR3 DNA: TGTGCCAGCAGTCGAGCCGCCGCGGAGGGTTCACCCCTCCACTTT
CDR3 protein: CASSRAAAEGSPLHF
clone size: -
J gene: TRBJ1-6
V gene: TRBV6-5
D gene: -

CDR3 DNA: TGCAGTGCTGCAGGGTCTGTGGATCAGCCCCAGCATTTT
CDR3 protein: CSAAGSVDQPQHF
clone size: -
J gene: TRBJ1-5
V gene: TRBV20-1
D gene: -

CDR3 DNA: TGTGCCAGCAGCCAAGATGCGGGGACCAAAAACATTCAGTACTTC
CDR3 protein: CASSQDAGTKNIQYF
clone size: once
J gene: TRBJ2-4
V gene: TRBV3-1
D gene: -

CDR3 DNA: TGTGCCAGCAGCGGGGGCGAGAACGAGCAGTACTTC
CDR3 protein: CASSGGENEQYF
clone size: few
J gene: TRBJ2-7
V gene: TRBV11-1
D gene: -

CDR3 DNA: TGTGCCAGCAGCCCCCTAGAAGACAATGAGCAGTTCTTC
CDR3 protein: CASSPLEDNEQFF
clone size: -
J gene: TRBJ2-1
V gene: TRBV27
D gene: -

CDR3 DNA: TGCAGTGCTACGGGGTATCCCTTCTACGAGCAGTACTTC
CDR3 protein: CSATGYPFYEQYF
clone size: once
J gene: TRBJ2-7
V gene: TRBV20-1
D gene: -

CDR3 DNA: TGCAGTGCTCCGGGACTCCTGCAGGGAGATACGCAGTATTTT
CDR3 protein: CSAPGLLQGDTQYF
clone size: few
J gene: TRBJ2-3
V gene: TRBV20-1
D gene: -

CDR3 DNA: TGTGCCAGCACCAAGGACAGGAACAATGAGCAGTTCTTC
CDR3 protein: CASTKDRNNEQFF
clone size: few
J gene: TRBJ2-1
V gene: TRBV2
D gene: TRBD1

CDR3 DNA: TGTGCCAGCAGTTTGGATTCTAGCGTAAGCTTCTACGAGCAGTACTTC
CDR3 protein: CASSLDSSVSFYEQYF
clone size: -
J gene: TRBJ2-7
V gene: TRBV12-3/TRBV12-4
D gene: -

CDR3 DNA: TGTGCCAGCGTCTACCAGACTAACTATGGCTACACCTTC
CDR3 protein: CASVYQTNYGYTF
clone size: many
J gene: TRBJ1-2
V gene: TRBV28
D gene: -

CDR3 DNA: TGCAGTGCTAGAGAAGGAGTGGTCGAGCAGTACTTC
CDR3 protein: CSAREGVVEQYF
clone size: -
J gene: TRBJ2-7
V gene: TRBV20-1
D gene: -